This T cell receptor beta chain was captured in a study of T cells in Graves' hyperthyroidism and ophthalmopathy (dated by TCRdb to about 2019). Study-level background: Peripheral blood was collected at initial diagnosis, before any treatment. The study also compared thyroid tissue and blood T-cell repertoires from more than 5 Graves' hyperthyroidism patients. To identify TCR V-J signatures that set the groups apart, the researchers used a discovery cohort of 95 to 100 patients, made up of around 42 with Graves' ophthalmopathy and about 59 with stable Graves' hyperthyroidism. According to the paper, TCR Vbeta CDR3 sequencing was carried out on about 140 peripheral blood samples, which came from fewer than 50 ophthalmopathy, 75 or so hyperthyroidism and roughly 17 progressor patients. The roughly 100 discovery patients were randomly split 7:3 into training and test sets. Prospective prediction of ophthalmopathy was tested in an independent validation cohort of under 20 hyperthyroidism patients and 15 to 17 patients who later progressed to ophthalmopathy. Once sampling was done, hyperthyroidism patients were given methimazole at a starting dose of 30 mg daily, whereas ophthalmopathy patients were given high-dose intravenous methylprednisolone. Results the study describes overall, beyond this receptor: In validation, the model predicted progression to ophthalmopathy with over 65% sensitivity and approximately 78% specificity, a median of around six months before onset. No statistical method was used to set the sample size in advance, and investigators knew the group allocation. A 13 V-J signature model separated ophthalmopathy from stable hyperthyroidism, with approximately 86% sensitivity and roughly 81% specificity in cross-validation and 80%/75% in testing. Blood samples also contained most of the expanded thyroid clonotypes (frequency above 0.001), which suggests that blood repertoires may reflect thyroid immune responses.

Notes on this clonotype: Its specific antigen is unknown. Qualities for individual bases were not recorded, and no much larger clone is one base off.

Hyperthyroidism patients were newly diagnosed, had a disease duration of under 2 months, and were aged 18 to 65 years. Exclusion was applied to patients with uncontrolled infections, other autoimmune diseases, pregnancy or lactation. Diagnoses were based on clinical symptoms, serum thyroxine and TRAb, thyroid ultrasound and orbital computed tomography. Blood from progressor patients was drawn when they were first diagnosed with hyperthyroidism, before any ophthalmopathy symptoms appeared. Ficoll-Paque density gradient centrifugation was used to isolate PBMCs from about 9.4 ml of fresh peripheral blood. Progressor patients were first diagnosed with Graves' hyperthyroidism and then developed ophthalmopathy during follow-up. Total RNA was extracted with Trizol reagent, and quality was checked on an Agilent 2100 Bioanalyzer. The CDR3 starts with the cysteine, ends with the phenylalanine, and has 14 residues. Only the CDR3 region is kept as DNA, spanning 42 bases read in frame from base 1. V is trimmed back by 6 bases and J by 6 bases, and the junction contains 7 bases that no gene match accounts for. CDR1 is given as MNHNS and CDR2 as SASEGT, both from the germline V gene.

TCR beta CDR3 regions were amplified from RNA transcripts. The TCR CDR3 was subjected to a first round of RT-PCR using the HTBI primer set and the Qiagen OneStep RT-PCR kit. Libraries were constructed in a second round of multiplex PCR, after which size selection and purification were performed. Paired-end sequencing of the libraries was performed with 100 bp reads on an Illumina HiSeq2000. Regarding the original processing steps: SOAPnuke was used to process the raw data, throwing out any read that contained adapters or uncalled bases, had a mean Phred below 15, or lacked an exact constant-primer or identifier match. COPE v1.2.5 was used to merge the high-quality paired reads, and each unique nucleotide sequence was defined as a clonotype. Clonotypes were aligned to IMGT TRBV, TRBD and TRBJ reference segments using MiTCR v1.1. Analysis was restricted to V-J combinations with a frequency above 0.0001, which covered 98% to 99.2% of repertoires. The TCS score was defined as the ratio of F50 (clonal expansion) to E x V (chaos), calculated using BLOSUM62-based TCRdist between CDR3 peptides within each V-J. Welch's t-statistics and random forest reduced some 510 V-J features to around 14, which were used in a naive Bayes classifier (R e1071). TCRdb reprocessing: public reads trimmed at Q25 with fastp, clones called with MiXCR, in-frame beta chains kept. A single entry per CDR3 protein holds the most common genes and DNA from its merged rows. The V and J calls, along with clone size, are taken from TCRdb and not from the paper's own processing. The table for this sample lists roughly 580,000 distinct CDR3 sequences; over 11% of them were counted only once. The biggest ten clones account for more than 4.5% of the sample.

The clonotype originates from a woman aged 30 to 39 with Graves' hyperthyroidism that later progressed to Graves' ophthalmopathy. In this chain, TRBV6-1 is recombined with TRBJ1-1; TRBD1 agrees with 10 junctional bases. Sequencing used blood. The DNA reads as follows: TGTGCCAGCAGCCCGACAGGGGGCTCCTCTGAAGCTTTCTTT. It translates as CASSPTGGSSEAFF.